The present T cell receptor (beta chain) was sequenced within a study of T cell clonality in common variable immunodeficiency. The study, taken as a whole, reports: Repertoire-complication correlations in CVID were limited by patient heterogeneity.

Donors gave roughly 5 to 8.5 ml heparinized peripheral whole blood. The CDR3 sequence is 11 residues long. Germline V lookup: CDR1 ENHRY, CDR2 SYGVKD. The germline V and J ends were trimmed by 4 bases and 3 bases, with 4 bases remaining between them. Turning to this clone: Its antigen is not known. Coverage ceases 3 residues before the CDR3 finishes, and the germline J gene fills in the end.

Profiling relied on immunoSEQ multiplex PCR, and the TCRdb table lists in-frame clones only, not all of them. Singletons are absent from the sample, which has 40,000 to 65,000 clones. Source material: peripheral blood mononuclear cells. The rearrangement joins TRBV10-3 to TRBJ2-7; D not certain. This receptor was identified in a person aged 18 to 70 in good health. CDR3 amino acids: CAISANYEQYF. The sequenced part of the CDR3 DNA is TGTGCCATCAGTGCTAACTACGAG.